This TCR beta chain emerged from a study of Graves' ophthalmopathy and Graves' hyperthyroidism. The germline V and J ends were trimmed by 2 bases and 5 bases, with 3 bases remaining between them. The CDR3 is 10 amino acids. Germline CDR1 and CDR2: GTSNPN and SVGIG (reference sequence). Among the exclusions were patients with other autoimmune diseases, uncontrolled infections, pregnancy or lactation. PBMCs were density-gradient isolated from around 10 ml fresh blood. RNA transcripts were the source from which TCR beta CDR3 regions were amplified. The workflow started with a first-round RT-PCR run with HTBI primers and then moved on to a second-round multiplex PCR. TCRdb recomputed calls from the multiplex PCR reads with MiXCR, one row per CDR3 protein. The data show nearly 400,000 distinct CDR3 sequences, around 19% seen once. There are a few counts of this clonotype.

The chain carries TRBV30 and TRBJ2-5; no reliable D call. The sequence came from a young woman with Graves' ophthalmopathy. Sequencing was performed on peripheral blood. In DNA, the CDR3 is TGTGCCTGGAGTATTGAGACCCAGTACTTC. It codes for CAWSIETQYF. Looking up the rest from reference TRBV30 and TRBJ2-5 gives the full variable domain: SQTIHQWPATLVQPVGSPLSLECTVEGTSNPNLYWYRQAAGRGLQLLFYSVGIGQISSEVPQNLSASRPQDRQFILSSKKLLLSDSGFYLCAWSIETQYFGPGTRLLVL.